The 6 T cell receptor beta chains below all came from one sample that was sequenced in a study of cytomegalovirus exposure and HLA in healthy donors. The PCR made use of 60 Vbeta and 13 Jbeta primers. The protocol was immunoSEQ multiplex PCR, while the TCRdb copy is restricted to in-frame clones and leaves out a portion. Here the sample table reports tens of thousands of clones. Sequences were obtained from PBMCs. These receptors all come from a man aged 45-65 years in good health and CMV-seropositive.

This chain links TRBV18 with TRBJ1-2, with D possibly being TRBD1 (5 bases). This CDR3 region has 14 residues. CDR1 KGHSH and CDR2 LQKENI come from the germline V gene. V gave up 5 bases and J gave up 3 bases, with 13 bases separating them. This chain's CDR3 is CASSDAGFDYGYTF. CDR3 DNA: TGTGCCAGCTCAGACGCAGGGTTCGACTATGGCTACACCTTC. The variable domain in full, with the rest retrieved from reference TRBV18 and TRBJ1-2, is NAGVMQNPRHLVRRRGQEARLRCSPMKGHSHVYWYRQLPEEGLKFMVYLQKENIIDESGMPKERFSAEFPKEGPSILRIQQVVRGDSAAYFCASSDAGFDYGYTFGSGTRLTVV.

The chain employs TRBV4-3 and TRBJ2-1; 10 bases are a match to TRBD1. Germline CDR1 is LGHNA and CDR2 is YSLEER. Trimming cost V 3 bases and J 5 bases; bases outside gene matches: 7. The CDR3 runs 16 residues. The CDR3 DNA sequence: TGCGCCAGCAGCCAGACGGGACAGGGGTACCACAATGAGCAGTTCTTC. It codes for CASSQTGQGYHNEQFF.

The rearrangement uses TRBV30 and TRBJ1-5, with D hard to call. Trimming took off 2 bases at V and 1 base at J, with 6 bases between the two ends. The CDR3 has 13 amino acids. From germline, CDR1 is GTSNPN and CDR2 SVGIG (reference sequence). The CDR3 loop reads CAWSRESNQPQHF. The CDR3 DNA reads as TGTGCCTGGAGTCGAGAGAGCAATCAGCCCCAGCATTTT.

About this clone: A read error may produce the germline difference seen at one junction end. The V and J genes are TRBV2 and TRBJ2-3; 10 bases map to TRBD2. Germline V gene sequence: CDR1 SNHLY, CDR2 FYNNEI. CDR3 size: 15 residues. The CDR3 DNA reads as TGTGCGAGCAAGGTCGCTAGCGGGAGTATGTCTACGCAGTATTTT. Translated, it gives CASKVASGSMSTQYF.

The chain couples TRBV27 to TRBJ1-3, with a possible D match to TRBD1 (6 bases). CDR3 size: 16 residues. V was trimmed by 1 base and J by 0 bases, leaving 10 bases between them. CDR1 MNHEY and CDR2 SMNVEV come from the germline V gene (reference sequence). Here the CDR3 reads CASSLWGQSSGNTIYF. In DNA form, the CDR3 reads TGTGCCAGCAGTTTATGGGGGCAGTCCTCTGGAAACACCATATATTTT.

The chain has TRBV4-3 and TRBJ2-3; 11 bases map to TRBD2. Trimming at V came to 3 bases and at J to 8 bases, leaving 10 bases not matched to a gene. The germline V gene has CDR1 LGHNA and CDR2 YSLEER. CDR3 length: 16 residues. The CDR3 region has the DNA TGCGCCAGCAGCCAGCTCCCGGGACTAGCGGTGACTACGCAGTATTTT. It translates to CASSQLPGLAVTTQYF.